A selection of T cell receptor beta chains follows, all from one sample in a study of cytomegalovirus exposure and HLA in healthy donors. TCRdb's table, derived via immunoSEQ multiplex PCR, lists solely in-frame clones and lacks some. The profile shows about 140,000 clones, roughly 80% of them singletons. Material for sequencing was PBMCs. These TCRs come from a man aged 35-49 years in good health and CMV-seropositive. The CDR3 runs from the conserved cysteine through the conserved F or W. Each record gives: clone size, V gene, D gene, J gene, CDR3 protein, CDR3 DNA. D genes are given only for firm matches. Some rows have no size entry. The others give once, few or many, or a class for an expanded clone.

.	TRBV11-2	TRBD2	TRBJ2-7	CASSSPTGTSGVYEQYF	TGTGCCAGCAGCTCCCCCACCGGGACTAGCGGGGTTTACGAGCAGTACTTC
.	TRBV9	.	TRBJ1-2	CASSPLAGLVYGYTF	TGTGCCAGCAGCCCCCTGGCAGGGCTGGTCTATGGCTACACCTTC
.	TRBV6-1	TRBD1	TRBJ1-5	CASSGTGALQPQHF	TGTGCCAGCAGTGGGACAGGGGCGCTTCAGCCCCAGCATTTT
.	TRBV4-3	.	TRBJ2-2	CASSQEGVTGELFF	TGCGCCAGCAGCCAAGAGGGAGTCACCGGGGAGCTGTTTTTT
.	TRBV5-4	TRBD2	TRBJ2-3	CASSRAGVGVDTQYF	TGTGCCAGCAGCCGAGCGGGAGTTGGGGTAGATACGCAGTATTTT
once	TRBV9	TRBD2	TRBJ2-5	CASSVGPSGVQETQYF	TGTGCCAGCAGCGTAGGTCCTAGCGGTGTACAAGAGACCCAGTACTTC
.	TRBV5-1	TRBD1	TRBJ2-1	CASSLGAGGVYEQFF	TGCGCCAGCAGCTTGGGGGCAGGGGGCGTCTATGAGCAGTTCTTC
.	TRBV11-3	.	TRBJ2-7	CASSLGRGTLYEQYF	TGTGCCAGCAGCTTAGGGCGAGGGACACTTTACGAGCAGTACTTC
.	TRBV5-1	.	TRBJ1-4	CASSSGHGGEKLFF	TGCGCCAGCAGCTCGGGACATGGGGGTGAAAAACTGTTTTTT
.	TRBV5-1	TRBD1	TRBJ2-1	CASSYSGTGANEQFF	TGCGCCAGCAGCTACTCGGGGACAGGGGCCAATGAGCAGTTCTTC
.	TRBV4-1	TRBD2	TRBJ2-7	CASSDRLAGDYEQYF	TGCGCCAGCAGCGATAGACTAGCGGGAGACTACGAGCAGTACTTC
.	TRBV5-6	.	TRBJ2-3	CASSFLSRDYTDTQYF	TGTGCCAGCAGCTTCTTATCCCGCGACTACACAGATACGCAGTATTTT
.	TRBV19	.	TRBJ1-2	CASSRGGRYGYTF	TGTGCCAGTAGTAGGGGGGGACGCTATGGCTACACCTTC
.	TRBV30	TRBD1	TRBJ1-5	CAWSVQGGYQPQHF	TGTGCCTGGAGTGTACAGGGGGGCTACCAGCCCCAGCATTTT
.	TRBV7-9	.	TRBJ2-3	CSSSSLQAGTQYF	TGTTCCAGCAGCTCCCTCCAAGCTGGTACGCAGTATTTT
.	TRBV5-4	.	TRBJ2-5	CASSLGQKETQYF	TGTGCCAGCAGCCTCGGACAGAAAGAGACCCAGTACTTC
few	TRBV14	.	TRBJ1-1	CASSQAERTGTFF	TGTGCCAGCAGCCAAGCCGAGCGGACGGGAACTTTCTTT
.	TRBV14	.	TRBJ2-5	CASTPGVLRGRETQYF	TGTGCCAGCACCCCGGGGGTACTTCGGGGGAGAGAGACCCAGTACTTC
.	TRBV9	TRBD2	TRBJ2-1	CASSISGSYNEQFF	TGTGCCAGCAGCATAAGCGGGAGTTACAATGAGCAGTTCTTC
.	TRBV4-1	.	TRBJ2-1	CASSQVSFSSYNEQFF	TGCGCCAGCAGCCAAGTTTCTTTCAGCTCCTACAATGAGCAGTTCTTC
.	TRBV13	TRBD1	TRBJ1-6	CASSSRTGTTYNSPLHF	TGTGCCAGCAGCTCCCGGACAGGAACGACTTATAATTCACCCCTCCACTTT
.	TRBV5-1	.	TRBJ1-6	CASSKGDGNSPLHF	TGCGCCAGCAGCAAAGGCGACGGGAATTCACCCCTCCACTTT
.	TRBV5-4	TRBD2	TRBJ2-3	CASSKPGLETDTQYF	TGTGCCAGCAGCAAACCGGGACTAGAAACAGATACGCAGTATTTT
.	TRBV19	TRBD2	TRBJ2-1	CASSGLAGTNEQFF	TGTGCCAGTAGCGGACTAGCGGGGACCAATGAGCAGTTCTTC
.	TRBV5-4	.	TRBJ2-1	CASSLGRGYNEQFF	TGTGCCAGCAGCTTGGGGAGGGGCTACAATGAGCAGTTCTTC
.	TRBV19	TRBD2	TRBJ2-2	CASIAGGPSGELFF	TGTGCCAGTATAGCGGGAGGGCCCAGCGGGGAGCTGTTTTTT
.	TRBV14	TRBD2	TRBJ2-1	CASSQIRLAGGVYEQFF	TGTGCCAGCAGCCAGATTAGACTAGCGGGAGGGGTCTATGAGCAGTTCTTC
once	TRBV19	TRBD2	TRBJ2-7	CASRIGTRGEYEQYF	TGTGCCAGTAGAATCGGGACTAGAGGGGAATACGAGCAGTACTTC
.	TRBV4-1	.	TRBJ2-1	CASSQVTGSQVQFF	TGCGCCAGCAGCCAAGTGACGGGAAGTCAAGTGCAGTTCTTC
.	TRBV11-2	.	TRBJ2-7	CASSQAFGLEGPYEQYF	TGTGCCAGCAGTCAGGCGTTTGGACTCGAGGGTCCTTACGAGCAGTACTTC
few	TRBV27	TRBD2	TRBJ2-3	CASSLWASGKTDTQYF	TGTGCCAGCAGTTTATGGGCTAGCGGGAAGACAGATACGCAGTATTTT
.	TRBV4-1	TRBD1	TRBJ1-5	CASSQGGTGLQPQHF	TGCGCCAGCAGCCAAGGTGGGACAGGGCTTCAGCCCCAGCATTTT
.	TRBV4-1	TRBD2	TRBJ2-3	CASRRLAGEGTQYF	TGCGCCAGCAGGCGGCTAGCGGGGGAAGGTACGCAGTATTTT
.	TRBV7-8	.	TRBJ2-7	CASSLGDEQYF	TGTGCCAGCAGCTTAGGCGACGAGCAGTACTTC
.	TRBV7-9	.	TRBJ2-7	CASSLPGYSYEQYF	TGTGCCAGCAGCTTACCAGGTTATTCCTACGAGCAGTACTTC
.	TRBV6-5	TRBD2	TRBJ2-7	CASSYSGLAGAYEQYF	TGTGCCAGCAGTTACTCTGGGCTAGCGGGAGCCTACGAGCAGTACTTC
.	TRBV5-1	.	TRBJ2-3	CASSPGTDTQYF	TGCGCCAGCAGCCCTGGCACAGATACGCAGTATTTT
few	TRBV6-5	TRBD1	TRBJ2-2	CASSSDRGPGELFF	TGTGCCAGCAGCTCCGACAGGGGGCCCGGGGAGCTGTTTTTT
.	TRBV18	.	TRBJ2-7	CASSPPADREQYF	TGTGCCAGCTCACCACCGGCGGATCGCGAGCAGTACTTC
.	TRBV5-1	.	TRBJ2-2	CASSLFWNTGELFF	TGCGCCAGCAGCTTGTTCTGGAACACCGGGGAGCTGTTTTTT
.	TRBV27	.	TRBJ1-4	CASRSGTNEKLFF	TGTGCCAGCAGATCGGGAACTAATGAAAAACTGTTTTTT
.	TRBV7-9	.	TRBJ1-2	CSSSLSGNYGYTF	TGTTCCAGCAGCTTATCAGGAAACTATGGCTACACCTTC
.	TRBV5-4	.	TRBJ1-1	CASSLGQGVMNTEAFF	TGTGCCAGCAGCTTGGGGCAGGGTGTGATGAACACTGAAGCTTTCTTT
.	TRBV30	.	TRBJ2-2	CAWVAAGNTGELFF	TGTGCCTGGGTAGCGGCCGGGAACACCGGGGAGCTGTTTTTT
.	TRBV2	TRBD1	TRBJ1-1	CASSGDRMNTEAFF	TGTGCCAGCAGTGGGGACAGGATGAACACTGAAGCTTTCTTT
once	TRBV11-2	.	TRBJ2-7	CASYNYEQYF	TGTGCCAGCTATAATTACGAGCAGTACTTC
.	TRBV27	TRBD1	TRBJ1-2	CASTTARTGVLGGYTF	TGTGCCAGCACCACCGCCCGGACAGGGGTTCTTGGTGGCTACACCTTC
.	TRBV12-1	.	TRBJ2-3	CASSFSLTSSTDTQYF	TGTGCCAGCAGCTTTTCACTAACGTCTAGCACAGATACGCAGTATTTT
medium-sized	TRBV9	.	TRBJ2-7	CASSAVEDPHPYEQYF	TGTGCCAGCAGCGCAGTGGAGGATCCCCATCCCTACGAGCAGTACTTC
.	TRBV18	.	TRBJ1-1	CASSPIHGGGPEAFF	TGTGCCAGCTCACCAATCCACGGGGGGGGCCCTGAAGCTTTCTTT
.	TRBV13	TRBD2	TRBJ2-7	CASSFVRGGLGEQYF	TGTGCCAGCAGCTTTGTGCGGGGGGGCCTAGGCGAGCAGTACTTC
.	TRBV6-5	TRBD1	TRBJ1-1	CASSRGQGVEAFF	TGTGCCAGCAGTCGTGGACAGGGGGTTGAAGCTTTCTTT
.	TRBV4-1	.	TRBJ1-5	CASSQTGLSNQPQHF	TGCGCCAGCAGCCAGACTGGCCTTAGCAATCAGCCCCAGCATTTT
.	TRBV19	TRBD2	TRBJ2-7	CASSIGLAGAYEQYF	TGTGCCAGTAGTATCGGGCTAGCGGGAGCCTACGAGCAGTACTTC
.	TRBV5-1	.	TRBJ1-1	CASQALAVMNTEAFF	TGCGCCAGCCAAGCCCTAGCAGTCATGAACACTGAAGCTTTCTTT
.	TRBV14	.	TRBJ1-2	CASSPGHNYGYTF	TGTGCCAGCAGCCCGGGACACAACTATGGCTACACCTTC
few	TRBV6-1	.	TRBJ2-1	CASSLGVHSYNEQFF	TGTGCCAGCAGTCTAGGGGTCCACTCCTACAATGAGCAGTTCTTC
.	TRBV27	.	TRBJ2-7	CASSLYDGRASLYEQYF	TGTGCCAGCAGTTTGTATGACGGCAGGGCTTCTCTCTACGAGCAGTACTTC
.	TRBV10-3	TRBD1	TRBJ2-5	CAISESRTGFLETQYF	TGTGCCATCAGTGAGTCCCGGACAGGGTTTTTAGAGACCCAGTACTTC
.	TRBV7-2	.	TRBJ2-1	CASSSLDYSAEQFF	TGTGCCAGCAGCTCTTTGGACTATTCCGCTGAGCAGTTCTTC